Listed below are T cell receptor beta chains from one sample, sequenced in a study of blood T cell repertoires in COVID-19. Using immunoSEQ multiplex PCR, the repertoire was profiled, and TCRdb retains in-frame clones only, with some absent. The sample has about 290,000 clones; roughly 90% are singletons. The sample consisted of PBMCs or T cells enriched from blood (not recorded which). These receptor sequences come from a woman aged 40-49 years who had recovered from COVID-19. The CDR3 runs from the conserved cysteine through the conserved F or W. D genes are given only for firm matches. Clone size is stated in some rows and not others, as once, few, many or a class when expanded.

>TRBJ2-5|TRBV3-1/TRBV3-2|.|.
CASSRPGLPIGETQYF
TGTGCCAGCAGCCGACCGGGACTCCCAATTGGCGAGACCCAGTACTTC
>TRBJ2-5|TRBV27|.|TRBD1
CASSALQGMWETQYF
TGTGCCAGCAGTGCACTACAGGGGATGTGGGAGACCCAGTACTTC
>TRBJ2-7|TRBV14|.|TRBD2
CASSQTSGSYEQYF
TGTGCCAGCAGTCAAACTAGCGGGAGCTACGAGCAGTACTTC
>TRBJ1-2|TRBV5-1|once|TRBD1
CASSARDSSYGYTF
TGCGCCAGCAGCGCCAGGGACAGCTCTTATGGCTACACCTTC
>TRBJ1-2|TRBV5-6|.|.
CASSFSNYGYTF
TGTGCCAGCAGCTTCTCGAACTATGGCTACACCTTC
>TRBJ1-5|TRBV9|.|.
CASSPTGSNQPQHF
TGTGCCAGCAGCCCCACGGGGAGCAATCAGCCCCAGCATTTT
>TRBJ1-5|TRBV19|.|.
CASSMRGAGDNQPQHF
TGTGCCAGTAGTATGAGAGGGGCAGGGGATAATCAGCCCCAGCATTTT
>TRBJ1-1|TRBV11-3|once|.
CASSLNWPNTEAFF
TGTGCCAGCAGCTTAAATTGGCCGAACACTGAAGCTTTCTTT
>TRBJ2-7|TRBV27|few|.
CASSWARDYEQYF
TGTGCCAGCAGCTGGGCACGGGACTACGAGCAGTACTTC
>TRBJ1-6|TRBV7-8|.|.
CASSFYEYSPLHF
TGTGCCAGCAGCTTTTATGAGTATTCACCCCTCCACTTT
>TRBJ1-4|TRBV4-1|.|.
CASSQDWGREDVTNEKLFF
TGCGCCAGCAGCCAAGATTGGGGCAGGGAGGATGTAACTAATGAAAAACTGTTTTTT
>TRBJ2-5|TRBV5-1|.|.
CASSLKEYQETQYF
TGCGCCAGCAGCTTAAAGGAGTACCAAGAGACCCAGTACTTC
>TRBJ2-5|TRBV3-1/TRBV3-2|.|TRBD1
CASSRDRAQETQYF
TGTGCCAGCAGCCGAGACAGGGCCCAAGAGACCCAGTACTTC
>TRBJ1-2|TRBV10-2|.|.
CASSDPSGFGGYTF
TGCGCCAGCAGTGATCCCTCAGGGTTTGGGGGCTACACCTTC
>TRBJ1-2|TRBV28|.|.
CASSFGQTGSYGYTF
TGTGCCAGCAGTTTTGGCCAAACAGGGAGCTATGGCTACACCTTC
>TRBJ2-1|TRBV6-2/TRBV6-3|.|TRBD2
CASSGGLAGAPINEQFF
TGTGCCAGCAGCGGTGGATTAGCGGGAGCCCCTATCAATGAGCAGTTCTTC
>TRBJ2-1|TRBV7-9|.|TRBD1
CASSLGGGTGVYNEQFF
TGTGCCAGCAGCTTAGGAGGCGGGACAGGGGTCTACAATGAGCAGTTCTTC
>TRBJ1-5|TRBV9|.|TRBD1
CASSAGTGSWQPQHF
TGTGCCAGCAGTGCCGGGACAGGGTCCTGGCAGCCCCAGCATTTT
>TRBJ1-2|TRBV4-1|.|.
CASSPRQDYGYTF
TGCGCCAGCAGCCCCCGCCAGGACTATGGCTACACCTTC
>TRBJ2-5|TRBV12-3/TRBV12-4|.|.
CASSPTGKETQYF
TGTGCCAGCAGCCCAACAGGGAAAGAGACCCAGTACTTC
>TRBJ2-1|TRBV3-1/TRBV3-2|once|TRBD2
CASSRSSGGAENNEQFF
TGTGCCAGCAGCCGGTCTAGCGGGGGGGCGGAAAACAATGAGCAGTTCTTC
>TRBJ2-1|TRBV7-9|.|.
CASSSQGIPYNEQFF
TGTGCCAGCAGCTCTCAGGGAATACCCTACAATGAGCAGTTCTTC
>TRBJ1-1|TRBV7-8|.|.
CASNRGIDNTEAFF
TGTGCCAGCAACCGCGGGATCGATAACACTGAAGCTTTCTTT
>TRBJ2-2|TRBV15|.|.
CATSRESGFNTGELFF
TGTGCCACCAGCAGAGAGTCGGGGTTTAACACCGGGGAGCTGTTTTTT
>TRBJ2-1|TRBV4-3|.|.
CASSQQGTSYNEQFF
TGCGCCAGCAGCCAACAGGGGACGTCCTACAATGAGCAGTTCTTC
>TRBJ1-2|TRBV7-2|.|TRBD1
CASSSPGGQEGAYGYTF
TGTGCCAGCAGCTCGCCAGGGGGACAGGAGGGCGCGTATGGCTACACCTTC
>TRBJ1-3|TRBV27|.|.
CASSPRASPSGNTIYF
TGTGCCAGCAGCCCCCGTGCGTCCCCCTCTGGAAACACCATATATTTT
>TRBJ1-2|TRBV18|.|.
CASSQDTSYGYTF
TGTGCCAGCTCACAGGACACCTCCTATGGCTACACCTTC
>TRBJ1-2|TRBV30|once|TRBD1
CAWSVGQGGGYTF
TGTGCCTGGAGTGTAGGGCAGGGGGGCGGCTACACCTTC
>TRBJ2-6|TRBV6-5|.|.
CASRTGPSGANVLTF
TGTGCCAGCAGAACAGGGCCCTCTGGGGCCAACGTCCTGACTTTC
>TRBJ2-7|TRBV27|.|TRBD2
CASSPLGLAGGVVGEQYF
TGTGCCAGCAGTCCCTTGGGACTAGCGGGCGGGGTCGTTGGCGAGCAGTACTTC
>TRBJ1-1|TRBV7-9|.|.
CASSPSGQGSRTEAFF
TGTGCCAGCAGCCCCAGCGGCCAGGGGAGTAGGACTGAAGCTTTCTTT
>TRBJ1-2|TRBV6-5|few|TRBD1
CASSRGQGLGYTF
TGTGCCAGCAGCCGTGGACAGGGTTTGGGCTACACCTTC
>TRBJ1-2|TRBV6-1|.|.
CASSEADRTGYTF
TGTGCCAGCAGTGAAGCCGACAGGACTGGCTACACCTTC
>TRBJ2-3|TRBV24-1|.|.
CATEKREMVTDTQYF
TGTGCCACCGAGAAACGGGAGATGGTCACAGATACGCAGTATTTT
>TRBJ1-4|TRBV5-5|once|.
CASSRGAEGEKLFF
TGTGCCAGCAGCCGGGGAGCCGAGGGTGAAAAACTGTTTTTT
>TRBJ1-6|TRBV7-3|.|.
CASSLLGTPPLHF
TGTGCCAGCAGCTTACTTGGGACACCACCCCTCCACTTT
>TRBJ1-1|TRBV5-1|.|.
CASSLWTDVDAFF
TGCGCCAGCAGCTTGTGGACAGATGTTGATGCTTTCTTT
>TRBJ1-5|TRBV15|.|TRBD1
CATSRVRGRNQPQHF
TGTGCCACCAGCAGAGTCAGGGGGCGGAATCAGCCCCAGCATTTT
>TRBJ1-1|TRBV2|.|.
CASSESGFTEAFF
TGTGCCAGCAGTGAGTCGGGGTTCACTGAAGCTTTCTTT
>TRBJ2-3|TRBV24-1|few|.
CATIDREVTDTQYF
TGTGCCACCATTGACAGGGAGGTGACAGATACGCAGTATTTT
>TRBJ2-1|TRBV30|once|.
CAWQDNPLILFF
TGTGCCTGGCAGGACAACCCACTAATTTTGTTCTTC
>TRBJ1-2|TRBV14|once|TRBD1
CASSQEFGTGVFANYGYTF
TGTGCCAGCAGCCAAGAGTTCGGGACAGGGGTTTTTGCTAACTATGGCTACACCTTC
>TRBJ2-1|TRBV27|.|TRBD2
CASSPFSGRGSYNEQFF
TGTGCCAGCAGTCCGTTTAGCGGGAGGGGCTCCTACAATGAGCAGTTCTTC
>TRBJ1-4|TRBV18|.|TRBD1
CASSPRDRSVTNEKLFF
TGTGCCAGCTCACCAAGGGACAGATCCGTAACTAATGAAAAACTGTTTTTT
>TRBJ1-5|TRBV2|few|.
CASNLGVQPQHF
TGTGCCAGCAACCTAGGGGTTCAGCCCCAGCATTTT
>TRBJ2-3|TRBV7-2|.|.
CASSQGAGTDTQYF
TGTGCCAGCAGCCAAGGGGCTGGCACAGATACGCAGTATTTT
>TRBJ1-2|TRBV27|few|TRBD1
CASSKDRLNYGYTF
TGTGCCAGCAGTAAGGACAGGCTAAACTATGGCTACACCTTC
>TRBJ2-2|TRBV5-1|.|.
CASSLDGTGLAGELFF
TGCGCCAGCAGCTTGGACGGCACAGGGCTAGCCGGGGAGCTGTTTTTT
>TRBJ2-5|TRBV2|.|TRBD2
CASSRLAGGKETQYF
TGTGCCAGCAGTCGGCTAGCGGGGGGAAAAGAGACCCAGTACTTC
>TRBJ2-7|TRBV6-5|.|TRBD2
CASSSQTSGTNYEQYF
TGTGCCAGCAGTTCCCAGACTAGCGGGACCAACTACGAGCAGTACTTC
>TRBJ2-3|TRBV9|.|.
CASSRLGQPGTDTQYF
TGTGCCAGCAGCCGCCTAGGACAGCCTGGCACAGATACGCAGTATTTT
>TRBJ2-6|TRBV7-6|.|TRBD2
CASSGRVSGANVLTF
TGTGCCAGCAGCGGGAGGGTCTCTGGGGCCAACGTCCTGACTTTC
>TRBJ1-2|TRBV5-1|.|TRBD1
CASSASPPQGARDGYTF
TGCGCCAGCAGCGCTTCACCCCCACAGGGGGCAAGGGATGGCTACACCTTC
>TRBJ2-7|TRBV20-1|.|.
CSASYRESYEQYF
TGCAGTGCTAGTTATCGGGAGTCCTACGAGCAGTACTTC